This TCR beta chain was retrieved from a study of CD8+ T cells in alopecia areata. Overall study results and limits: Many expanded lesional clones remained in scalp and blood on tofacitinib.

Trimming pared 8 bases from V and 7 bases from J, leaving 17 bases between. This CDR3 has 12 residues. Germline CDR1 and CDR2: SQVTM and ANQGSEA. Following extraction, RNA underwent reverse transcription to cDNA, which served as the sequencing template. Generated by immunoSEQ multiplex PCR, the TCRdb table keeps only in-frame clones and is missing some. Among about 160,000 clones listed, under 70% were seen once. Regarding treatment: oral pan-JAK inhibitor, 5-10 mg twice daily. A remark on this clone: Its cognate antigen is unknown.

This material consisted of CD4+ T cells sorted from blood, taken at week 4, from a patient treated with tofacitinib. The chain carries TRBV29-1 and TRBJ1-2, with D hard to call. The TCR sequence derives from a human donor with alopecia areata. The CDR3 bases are TGCAGCTCTCGGACCGGGTCCTCTGGCTACACCTTC. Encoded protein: CSSRTGSSGYTF.